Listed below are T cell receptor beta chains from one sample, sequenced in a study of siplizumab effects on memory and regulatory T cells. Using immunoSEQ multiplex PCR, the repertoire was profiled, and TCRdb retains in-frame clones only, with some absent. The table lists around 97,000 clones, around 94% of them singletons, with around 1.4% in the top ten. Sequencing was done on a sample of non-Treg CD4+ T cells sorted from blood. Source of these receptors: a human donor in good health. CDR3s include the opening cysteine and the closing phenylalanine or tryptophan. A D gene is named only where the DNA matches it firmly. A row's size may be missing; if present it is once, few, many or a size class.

DNA: TGCGCCAGCAGCTTAACTAGCGGGGACCACAATGAGCAGTTCTTC
CDR3: CASSLTSGDHNEQFF
D: TRBD2
V: TRBV5-1
J: TRBJ2-1
size: .

DNA: TGTGCCAGTAGTCCCCCGAGCGGGAGGGCCCGAAGCGGGGAGCTGTTTTTT
CDR3: CASSPPSGRARSGELFF
D: TRBD2
V: TRBV19
J: TRBJ2-2
size: .

DNA: TGTGCCAGTAGTATAGCCTCAGGAGTGAACACTGAAGCTTTCTTT
CDR3: CASSIASGVNTEAFF
D: .
V: TRBV19
J: TRBJ1-1
size: few

DNA: TGCAGCGTTGGGGTAGACGGTATGAACACTGAAGCTTTCTTT
CDR3: CSVGVDGMNTEAFF
D: .
V: TRBV29-1
J: TRBJ1-1
size: .

DNA: TGTGCCAGTAGTATAGCCCGACCTCCCCTCTTGGGGCAGGCCTACGAGCAGTACTTC
CDR3: CASSIARPPLLGQAYEQYF
D: .
V: TRBV19
J: TRBJ2-7
size: .

DNA: TGCGCCAGCAGGCCTGTCCCACAGGGGCAAGAGACCCAGTACTTC
CDR3: CASRPVPQGQETQYF
D: TRBD1
V: TRBV5-1
J: TRBJ2-5
size: .

DNA: TGTGCCAGCAGCCAGAGCGGTATCCCCTACAATGAGCAGTTCTTC
CDR3: CASSQSGIPYNEQFF
D: .
V: TRBV7-9
J: TRBJ2-1
size: .

DNA: TGCGCCAGCAGCTCCGCGGGACAGACCTACAATGAGCAGTTCTTC
CDR3: CASSSAGQTYNEQFF
D: .
V: TRBV5-1
J: TRBJ2-1
size: .

DNA: TGTGCCAGCAGCTTCAGGGGGTCGACCGGGGAGCTGTTTTTT
CDR3: CASSFRGSTGELFF
D: TRBD1
V: TRBV6-5
J: TRBJ2-2
size: .

DNA: TGCGCCAGCAGCTTGGTTAGCCGGGAGACCCAGTACTTC
CDR3: CASSLVSRETQYF
D: .
V: TRBV5-1
J: TRBJ2-5
size: .

DNA: TGTGCCAGCAGTTTATGGACCACAGGGAGCGGTGAAGCTTTCTTT
CDR3: CASSLWTTGSGEAFF
D: .
V: TRBV28
J: TRBJ1-1
size: few

DNA: TGTGCCAGCAGCTCCACCATTGGCATTCAGTACTTC
CDR3: CASSSTIGIQYF
D: .
V: TRBV28
J: TRBJ2-4
size: .

DNA: TGTGCCAGCAGGGGAGTCGTAACCTACGAGCAGTACTTC
CDR3: CASRGVVTYEQYF
D: .
V: TRBV6-1
J: TRBJ2-7
size: once

DNA: TGCGCCAGCAGCTTGGTGGCAGGGACCCAGCCCCAGCATTTT
CDR3: CASSLVAGTQPQHF
D: .
V: TRBV5-1
J: TRBJ1-5
size: .

DNA: TGTGCCAGCAGTTTAATCCGTCGGGCTAGCGGGAACACCGGGGAGCTGTTTTTT
CDR3: CASSLIRRASGNTGELFF
D: TRBD2
V: TRBV28
J: TRBJ2-2
size: .

DNA: TGTGCCAGCAGCGTAGCTACGGGACAGTCCTACGAGCAGTACTTC
CDR3: CASSVATGQSYEQYF
D: TRBD1
V: TRBV9
J: TRBJ2-7
size: .

DNA: TGTGCCAGCTCACTGAGACTAGCTTCCTACGAGCAGTACTTC
CDR3: CASSLRLASYEQYF
D: TRBD2
V: TRBV18
J: TRBJ2-7
size: few

DNA: TGTGCCTGGAATGTCGAGCGAGTGCAGTTCTTC
CDR3: CAWNVERVQFF
D: .
V: TRBV30
J: TRBJ2-1
size: .

DNA: TGTGCCAGCAGCCCACTGGGTTCGCGCTCCTACAATGAGCAGTTCTTC
CDR3: CASSPLGSRSYNEQFF
D: .
V: TRBV4-2
J: TRBJ2-1
size: .

DNA: TGTGCCAGCAGAACGGACTCCCAGTTCGCGAACACCGGGGAGCTGTTTTTT
CDR3: CASRTDSQFANTGELFF
D: .
V: TRBV28
J: TRBJ2-2
size: .

DNA: TGCGCCAGCAGCTTTACAGGGGTATCCTACAATGAGCAGTTCTTC
CDR3: CASSFTGVSYNEQFF
D: TRBD1
V: TRBV5-1
J: TRBJ2-1
size: once

DNA: TGTGCCAGCAGCCCACTAGGGGGGCAACGCAATGAGCAGTTCTTC
CDR3: CASSPLGGQRNEQFF
D: .
V: TRBV5-5
J: TRBJ2-1
size: .

DNA: TGTGCCAGCAGCAGCAGGGGGCGCTTCATAAAACTGTTTTTT
CDR3: CASSSRGRFIKLFF
D: TRBD1
V: TRBV28
J: TRBJ1-4
size: .

DNA: TGTACGACGGGGACAGCCACTGAAGCTTTCTTT
CDR3: CTTGTATEAFF
D: TRBD1
V: TRBV28
J: TRBJ1-1
size: .

DNA: TGCAGCGTTGGCGACGAAAAACTGTTTTTT
CDR3: CSVGDEKLFF
D: .
V: TRBV29-1
J: TRBJ1-4
size: once

DNA: TGTGCCAGCAGCACCTACCGGGACAGGGGCTACGAGCAGTACTTC
CDR3: CASSTYRDRGYEQYF
D: TRBD1
V: TRBV7-9
J: TRBJ2-7
size: .

DNA: TGTGCCAGCAGTTTATTTACTAGCGGGAGTCGTGAGGAGCAGTTCTTC
CDR3: CASSLFTSGSREEQFF
D: TRBD2
V: TRBV28
J: TRBJ2-1
size: once

DNA: TGTGCCTGGAGTTCTGGGCAGGCCTATGGCTACACCTTC
CDR3: CAWSSGQAYGYTF
D: .
V: TRBV30
J: TRBJ1-2
size: .

DNA: TGTGCCAGCAGTTTGTTTGGCAGAACAGATACGCAGTATTTT
CDR3: CASSLFGRTDTQYF
D: .
V: TRBV28
J: TRBJ2-3
size: .

DNA: TGTGCCAGCACCCCGGAGGACTCAGGCACCTTC
CDR3: CASTPEDSGTF
D: .
V: TRBV7-9
J: TRBJ1-2
size: .

DNA: TGCGCCAGCAGCTTGGCCGGGGAGCTGTTTTTT
CDR3: CASSLAGELFF
D: .
V: TRBV5-1
J: TRBJ2-2
size: .

DNA: TGTGCCAGCAGCGACGGGACTATAACTAGCACAGATACGCAGTATTTT
CDR3: CASSDGTITSTDTQYF
D: TRBD2
V: TRBV7-3
J: TRBJ2-3
size: .

DNA: TGTGCCAGCAGCGCCGGACAGGGTCGGAACTACGAGCAGTACTTC
CDR3: CASSAGQGRNYEQYF
D: TRBD1
V: TRBV9
J: TRBJ2-7
size: .

DNA: TGCGCCAGCAGCTTAGACCTAGCGGGAGACGCAGATACGCAGTATTTT
CDR3: CASSLDLAGDADTQYF
D: TRBD2
V: TRBV5-1
J: TRBJ2-3
size: .

DNA: TGTGCCAGCAGCGATCCCCTTCGGAACACAGATACGCAGTATTTT
CDR3: CASSDPLRNTDTQYF
D: .
V: TRBV9
J: TRBJ2-3
size: .

DNA: TGTGCCACCCAAGAGACAGGGTCCCATGAAAAACTGTTTTTT
CDR3: CATQETGSHEKLFF
D: TRBD1
V: TRBV14
J: TRBJ1-4
size: .

DNA: TGTGCCAGCAGCTTGGCAGGCAGGGACAATCAGCCCCAGCATTTT
CDR3: CASSLAGRDNQPQHF
D: .
V: TRBV5-4
J: TRBJ1-5
size: .

DNA: TGTGCCTGGACGAGCAGGACTTTAGGGGTTGAGCAGTTCTTC
CDR3: CAWTSRTLGVEQFF
D: .
V: TRBV30
J: TRBJ2-1
size: .

DNA: TGTGCCAGCAGCCCCCTTTCCAAGCGGGAGGGCCAGGAGCAGTTCTTC
CDR3: CASSPLSKREGQEQFF
D: TRBD2
V: TRBV9
J: TRBJ2-1
size: .

DNA: TGTGCCACCCGGACAGGGGGATTCTCTGGGGCCAACGTCCTGACTTTC
CDR3: CATRTGGFSGANVLTF
D: TRBD1
V: TRBV19
J: TRBJ2-6
size: .

DNA: TGTGCCAGCAGTTTGCTCCAGGGGGCTTATGGCTACACCTTC
CDR3: CASSLLQGAYGYTF
D: TRBD1
V: TRBV28
J: TRBJ1-2
size: .

DNA: TGTGCCAGCAGCTTAGGCCCTAATAGCAATCAGCCCCAGCATTTT
CDR3: CASSLGPNSNQPQHF
D: .
V: TRBV11-2
J: TRBJ1-5
size: .